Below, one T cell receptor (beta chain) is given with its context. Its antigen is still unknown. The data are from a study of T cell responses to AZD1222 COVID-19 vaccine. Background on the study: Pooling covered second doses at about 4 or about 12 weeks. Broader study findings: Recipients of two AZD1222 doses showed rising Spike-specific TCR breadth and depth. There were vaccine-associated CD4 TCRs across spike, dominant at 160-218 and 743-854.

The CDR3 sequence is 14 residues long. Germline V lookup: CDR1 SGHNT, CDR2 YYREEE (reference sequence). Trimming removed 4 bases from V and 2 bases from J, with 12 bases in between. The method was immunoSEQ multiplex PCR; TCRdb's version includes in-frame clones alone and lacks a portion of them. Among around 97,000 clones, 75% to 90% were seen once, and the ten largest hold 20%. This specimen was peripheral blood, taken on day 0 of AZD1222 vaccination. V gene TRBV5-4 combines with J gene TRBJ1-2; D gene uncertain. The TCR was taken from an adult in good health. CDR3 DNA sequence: TGTGCCAGCAGCCCCTTGGCGGGGAACTATGGCTACACCTTC. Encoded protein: CASSPLAGNYGYTF.